This T cell receptor beta chain originates from a study of T cell repertoires in cytomegalovirus infection. In the study overall: The public TCR beta signatures pointed to both CMV infection and matching HLA type.

Trimming pared 9 bases from V and 1 base from J, leaving 18 bases between. The CDR3 length is 16 residues. Germline lookup yields CDR1 KGHDR and CDR2 SFDVKD. Broader study findings: Across the ex vivo response, the dominant clonotypes were HLA-C-restricted CMV-specific TCR beta clonotypes. Public TCR beta family frequency separated CMV-and-HLA carriers, including in an independent cohort.

One entry per CDR3 protein, called by TCRdb with MiXCR from the reads. Counted here are about 740,000 distinct CDR3 sequences, less than 40% occurring once; the ten biggest clones make up 2.5% to 3%. A note on this clonotype: Its matching antigen is unknown.

This sequence originates from a human donor in good health (CMV status not recorded). Some clones in this sample may be carry-over from other donors' samples. Sequencing input: PBMCs. The gene calls are TRBV24-1 and TRBJ2-1, with TRBD2 as a possible D gene (5 bases). CDR3 residues: CATSESGSASYNEQFF. The CDR3 region has the DNA TGTGCCACCTCAGAGAGTGGGAGTGCATCCTACAATGAGCAGTTCTTC.